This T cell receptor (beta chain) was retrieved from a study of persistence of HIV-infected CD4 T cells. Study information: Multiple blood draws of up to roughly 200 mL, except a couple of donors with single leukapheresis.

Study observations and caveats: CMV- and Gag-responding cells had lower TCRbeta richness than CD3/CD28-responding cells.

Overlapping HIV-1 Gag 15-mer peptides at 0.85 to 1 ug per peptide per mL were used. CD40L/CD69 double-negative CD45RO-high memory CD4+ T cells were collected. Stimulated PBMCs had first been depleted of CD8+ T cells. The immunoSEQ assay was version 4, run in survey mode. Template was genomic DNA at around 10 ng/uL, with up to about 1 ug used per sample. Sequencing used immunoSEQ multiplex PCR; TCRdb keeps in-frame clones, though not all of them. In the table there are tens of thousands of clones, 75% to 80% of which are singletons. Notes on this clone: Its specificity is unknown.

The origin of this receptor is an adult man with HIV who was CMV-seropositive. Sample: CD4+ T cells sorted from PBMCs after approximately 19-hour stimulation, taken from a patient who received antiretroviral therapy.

This CDR3 reads CASIEGPRPYGYTF. The CDR3 DNA is TGTGCCAGCATTGAGGGACCCCGGCCCTATGGCTACACCTTC. V is TRBV2 and J is TRBJ1-2; possible D gene TRBD1, 5 bases. CDR1 SNHLY and CDR2 FYNNEI come from the germline V gene. V lost 7 bases and J lost 4, with 16 bases in between. The CDR3 is made up of 14 amino acids.